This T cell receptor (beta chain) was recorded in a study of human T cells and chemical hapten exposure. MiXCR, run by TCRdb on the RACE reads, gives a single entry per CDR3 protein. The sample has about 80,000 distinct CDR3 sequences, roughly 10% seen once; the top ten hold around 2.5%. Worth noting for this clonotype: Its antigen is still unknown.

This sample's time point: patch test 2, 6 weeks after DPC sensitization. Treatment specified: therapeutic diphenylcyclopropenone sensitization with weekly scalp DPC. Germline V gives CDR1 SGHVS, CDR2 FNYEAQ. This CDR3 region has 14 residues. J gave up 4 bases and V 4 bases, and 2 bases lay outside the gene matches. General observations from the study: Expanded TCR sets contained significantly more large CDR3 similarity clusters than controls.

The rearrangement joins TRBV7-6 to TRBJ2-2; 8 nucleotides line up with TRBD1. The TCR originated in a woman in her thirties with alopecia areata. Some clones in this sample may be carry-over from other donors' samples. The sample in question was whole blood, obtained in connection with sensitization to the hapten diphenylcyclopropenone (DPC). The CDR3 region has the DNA TGTGCCAGCAGCTACGGACAGGGCACCGGGGAGCTGTTTTTT. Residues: CASSYGQGTGELFF.